This TCR beta chain was recovered during a study of sequential checkpoint blockade in melanoma. Overall study context: First-line arms were nivolumab then ipilimumab, or the reverse, randomized 1:1.

V was clipped by 0 bases and J by 4 bases, with 12 bases between them. The length of the CDR3 is 15 residues. Looked up from germline, CDR1 is SGHDN and CDR2 is FVKESK. Regarding treatment: randomized to nivolumab then ipilimumab (arm A) or the reverse (arm B). DNA-damaging chemotherapy had not been given to any patient beforehand. From thawed PBMCs, live CD3+CD8+ cells negative for CD19 and CD56 were sorted. Assay: immunoSEQ multiplex PCR; the TCRdb copy retains only in-frame clones and omits some. Of under 45,000 clones listed, roughly 86% were seen once; the top ten hold less than 7%. Sequences were derived from CD8+ T cells sorted from blood (inferred from file names), sampled from a patient given nivolumab and ipilimumab in sequence. This sequence joins TRBV14 and TRBJ1-2, with D possibly matching TRBD1 (6 bases). This TCR was sampled from a human donor with melanoma. For the CDR3, the DNA is TGTGCCAGCAGCCAAGAGGGGGCATTGAGCTATGGCTACACCTTC. This sequence encodes CASSQEGALSYGYTF.